This T cell receptor beta chain originates from a study of blood T cell repertoires in COVID-19. Whole-study context: COVID-19 samples, acute and convalescent, were from the United States, Italy and Spain. T cells, B-cell-depleted T cells, or PBMCs supplied cDNA or gDNA.

Authors' data handling: From reference gene primer amplification, estimates of nucleated cell counts were derived. Sequencing used immunoSEQ multiplex PCR; TCRdb keeps in-frame clones, though not all of them. Clone size and the V and J calls come from that table; the DNA yielded D and trimming. The data show hundreds of thousands of clones, over 75% seen once. Germline V lookup: CDR1 SGHDN, CDR2 FVKESK. The CDR3 is made up of 15 amino acids. Germline trimming cut 1 base from V and 2 bases from J; bases unmatched to any gene: 4. Seattle participants joined during active infection and were tracked over time.

The TCR was taken from a woman between 65 and 79 years old with COVID-19, enrolled during active disease. The V and J genes are TRBV14 and TRBJ1-1; TRBD1 matches at 7 bases. Material: peripheral blood. Here the CDR3 reads CASSQVGTVNTEAFF. CDR3 nucleotides: TGTGCCAGCAGCCAAGTCGGGACAGTTAACACTGAAGCTTTCTTT.